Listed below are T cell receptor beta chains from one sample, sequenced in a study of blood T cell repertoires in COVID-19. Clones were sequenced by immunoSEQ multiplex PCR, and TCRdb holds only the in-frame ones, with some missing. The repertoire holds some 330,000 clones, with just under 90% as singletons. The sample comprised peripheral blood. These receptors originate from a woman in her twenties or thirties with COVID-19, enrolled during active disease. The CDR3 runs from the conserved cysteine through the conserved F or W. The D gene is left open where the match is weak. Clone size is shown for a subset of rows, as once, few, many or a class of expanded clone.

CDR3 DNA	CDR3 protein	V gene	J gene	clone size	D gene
TGTGCCAGCAGCTTAGTGCGGGGGGCCCACAATGAGCAGTTCTTC	CASSLVRGAHNEQFF	TRBV7-2	TRBJ2-1	.	TRBD2
TGTGCCAGCAGCTTAGGTTCCGGTCCAGAGACCCAGTACTTC	CASSLGSGPETQYF	TRBV7-2	TRBJ2-5	.	.
TGCGCCAGCAACTCCGGGGGGGGGTTAGCGGCCCTGACCCAGTACTTC	CASNSGGGLAALTQYF	TRBV10-2	TRBJ2-5	once	TRBD2
TGCGCCAGCGGATTAGGGAGTACTAATGAAAAACTGTTTTTT	CASGLGSTNEKLFF	TRBV5-1	TRBJ1-4	once	.
TGTGCCAGCACTGGGTTAGCGGAATACACAGATACGCAGTATTTT	CASTGLAEYTDTQYF	TRBV27	TRBJ2-3	.	.
TGTGCCAGCAGCCGGCTAGCGGGGGGGCCCGGGAGATCGGAGACCCAGTACTTC	CASSRLAGGPGRSETQYF	TRBV7-9	TRBJ2-5	.	TRBD2
TGTGCCAGCCATGGGTTACGGAGTTTTTATGGCTACACCTTC	CASHGLRSFYGYTF	TRBV19	TRBJ1-2	.	.
TGTGCCAGCAGTAGAGGGGGTAAATCCTACAATGAGCAGTTCTTC	CASSRGGKSYNEQFF	TRBV6-5	TRBJ2-1	.	.
TGTGCCAGCAGCCAGGGGTACGAAGAGACCCAGTACTTC	CASSQGYEETQYF	TRBV5-5	TRBJ2-5	once	.
TGTGCCAGCAGCGCCAGGAGGGAGACCCAGTACTTC	CASSARRETQYF	TRBV7-2	TRBJ2-5	.	.
TGTGCCAGCAGCCCTGACTTCCACGAGCAGTACTTC	CASSPDFHEQYF	TRBV12-3/TRBV12-4	TRBJ2-7	.	.
TGCGCCAGCAGCCGAGGGACAGGGGTAGGCACTGAAGCTTTCTTT	CASSRGTGVGTEAFF	TRBV5-1	TRBJ1-1	once	TRBD1
TGTGCCAGCAGTTTGCGGGGCCCACACAATGAGCAGTTCTTC	CASSLRGPHNEQFF	TRBV25-1	TRBJ2-1	.	.
TGTGCCAGCAGTATGGACAGAAGAAATTCACCCCTCCACTTT	CASSMDRRNSPLHF	TRBV3-1/TRBV3-2	TRBJ1-6	.	.
TGTGCCAGCAGCCAGCTTTCGACGGGGGGATTATTTTCCACAGATACGCAGTATTTT	CASSQLSTGGLFSTDTQYF	TRBV7-2	TRBJ2-3	.	TRBD2
TGCGCCAGCAGCTTCGACACCTATGGCTACACCTTC	CASSFDTYGYTF	TRBV5-1	TRBJ1-2	.	.
TGTGCCAGCAGCCCGGAAACAGGGGTGGACACTGAAGCTTTCTTT	CASSPETGVDTEAFF	TRBV5-4	TRBJ1-1	.	TRBD1
TGCAGCGTTCAGAAACAGGGGGCTAATTCACCCCTCCACTTT	CSVQKQGANSPLHF	TRBV29-1	TRBJ1-6	.	TRBD1
TGCGCCAGCAGCCAAGTCCGGACAGGGGGCCCCTCTGGAAACACCATATATTTT	CASSQVRTGGPSGNTIYF	TRBV4-3	TRBJ1-3	.	TRBD1
TGCAGTGCTAGTGCAGGGTCGAGTAATTCACCCCTCCACTTT	CSASAGSSNSPLHF	TRBV20-1	TRBJ1-6	once	.
TGTGCCAGCAGCTTAGACTCGGGGTTGGATGAGCAGTTCTTC	CASSLDSGLDEQFF	TRBV7-9	TRBJ2-1	once	.
TGTGCCAGCAGTCGGGAGGGTCCTGGAAACACCATATATTTT	CASSREGPGNTIYF	TRBV27	TRBJ1-3	once	.
TGTGCCAGTCCCAGGGTTACCCCTATGAACACTGAAGCTTTCTTT	CASPRVTPMNTEAFF	TRBV6-5	TRBJ1-1	.	.
TGTGCCAGCAGCCCCTCGGGACTAGCGGGGGGCATTACCGGGGAGCTGTTTTTT	CASSPSGLAGGITGELFF	TRBV7-9	TRBJ2-2	.	TRBD2
TGTGCCAGCAGCGCCACTAGCGGGGTGACAGATACGCAGTATTTT	CASSATSGVTDTQYF	TRBV9	TRBJ2-3	.	TRBD2
TGCAGCGGGACAGGGGGCGCGGGCTATGGCTACACCTTC	CSGTGGAGYGYTF	TRBV29-1	TRBJ1-2	.	TRBD1
TGTGCCAGCAGCTTAGTTAGCTCTGGAAACACCATATATTTT	CASSLVSSGNTIYF	TRBV7-9	TRBJ1-3	.	.
TGTGCCAGTAGTGTCACCGGGACAGCGCAAGAGACCCAGTACTTC	CASSVTGTAQETQYF	TRBV19	TRBJ2-5	.	TRBD1
TGTGCCAGCAGCTCATGGGGGCACACCGGGGAGCTGTTTTTT	CASSSWGHTGELFF	TRBV7-9	TRBJ2-2	.	.
TGTGCCAGCAGCCAGGACAGGGGATCAGGTCAGCCCCAGCATTTT	CASSQDRGSGQPQHF	TRBV16	TRBJ1-5	.	TRBD1
TGTGCCAGTAGTATTGTATCGACAGGAGACTATGGCTACACCTTC	CASSIVSTGDYGYTF	TRBV19	TRBJ1-2	.	.
TGTGCCTGTAGGGGAGGGAGCGGTGGCTACACCTTC	CACRGGSGGYTF	TRBV30	TRBJ1-2	.	.
TGTGCCAGTAGTATCACCAGAACCGGGGAGCTGTTTTTT	CASSITRTGELFF	TRBV19	TRBJ2-2	few	.
TGTGCCAGCGCAAAGGGGTACCAAGAGACCCAGTACTTC	CASAKGYQETQYF	TRBV19	TRBJ2-5	once	.
TGTGCCTGGAGAAGGCAAGCGACCTCTGAAGCTTTCTTT	CAWRRQATSEAFF	TRBV30	TRBJ1-1	.	.
TGTGCCAGCAGCCCCCTAGCGGGTGGCGGGGAGCTGTTTTTT	CASSPLAGGGELFF	TRBV14	TRBJ2-2	.	TRBD2
TGTGCCAGCAGCCTTAGGTGGACAGACGGCGGAAAGCCAGACGGCGCGGCTGACACCATATATTTT	CASSLRWTDGGKPDGAADTIYF	TRBV12-1	TRBJ1-3	.	.
TGTGCCAGCAGCCAAATCTTCCTAGCGGCAGAGACCCAGTACTTC	CASSQIFLAAETQYF	TRBV7-2	TRBJ2-5	.	TRBD2
TGTGCTAGTGGCGATGGACAGGGGCTTTTCTATGGCTACACCTTC	CASGDGQGLFYGYTF	TRBV12-5	TRBJ1-2	.	TRBD1
TGTGCCAGCAGCTTGGACTCGGACAGCTCCTACGAGCAGTACTTC	CASSLDSDSSYEQYF	TRBV5-4	TRBJ2-7	.	.
TGTGCCAGCAGCTACATACAGGGAAATGGCTACACCTTC	CASSYIQGNGYTF	TRBV7-2	TRBJ1-2	.	.
TGTGCCTGGCATCAGGGTCCCGGCGATCAGCCCCAGCATTTT	CAWHQGPGDQPQHF	TRBV30	TRBJ1-5	.	.
TGTGCCAGCAGCTTGCAGCGTCACACAGATACGCAGTATTTT	CASSLQRHTDTQYF	TRBV7-3	TRBJ2-3	once	.
TGTGCCAGCAGTTTCGGTGAAAAACTGTTTTTT	CASSFGEKLFF	TRBV28	TRBJ1-4	.	.
TGTGCCAGCAGCTTACAACGCGGGGAAAAACTGTTTTTT	CASSLQRGEKLFF	TRBV7-2	TRBJ1-4	.	.
TGTGCCAGCAGTCGGGAGACAGGGAGGAATGAAAAACTGTTTTTT	CASSRETGRNEKLFF	TRBV28	TRBJ1-4	.	TRBD1
TGTGCCAGCAGCTTGGGCCCTAGCGGGGACGGCACCGGGGAGCTGTTTTTT	CASSLGPSGDGTGELFF	TRBV5-4	TRBJ2-2	.	TRBD2
TGCGCCAGCAGCCTCTCAGGGGGGAACACTGAAGCTTTCTTT	CASSLSGGNTEAFF	TRBV4-1	TRBJ1-1	once	TRBD1
TGTGCCAGCAGTCGGCGTGAGGTAAAACGTGGTTCACCCCTCCACTTT	CASSRREVKRGSPLHF	TRBV11-2	TRBJ1-6	.	.
TGTGCCAGCAGCGCCACCACCTATGGCACCATATATTTT	CASSATTYGTIYF	TRBV9	TRBJ1-3	once	.
TGTGCCAGCAGTTCTGGACTAGTAGCAGATACGCAGTATTTT	CASSSGLVADTQYF	TRBV14	TRBJ2-3	few	TRBD2
TGTGCCAGCAGTCCCGGGACAAACTATGGCTACACCTTC	CASSPGTNYGYTF	TRBV6-5	TRBJ1-2	.	.